The T cell receptor (beta chain) described here comes from a study of T cell responses to AZD1222 COVID-19 vaccine. Study-wide context: Second-dose intervals near 4 or 12 weeks were combined.

Deletions cut 2 bases from V and 5 bases from J, with 6 bases between. CDR3 size: 12 residues. Germline-derived CDR1 and CDR2 are SGHAT and FQNNGV. Using immunoSEQ multiplex PCR, the repertoire was profiled, and TCRdb retains in-frame clones only, with some absent. Found here are about 130,000 clones, 88% of them singletons; the top ten hold under 4.5%. Overall study results and limits: Spike-specific TCR breadth and depth both grew after two AZD1222 doses. The number of AZD1222 recipients seropositive at baseline was only five or six. It was only after the peak T cell response that any repertoires were sampled.

In regard to this clone: Its cognate antigen is unknown.

The material sequenced was peripheral blood, taken on day 0 of AZD1222 vaccination. The chain carries TRBV11-2 and TRBJ1-1; D perhaps matches TRBD1 (6 bases). The TCR was taken from an adult in good health. The CDR3 reads CASSLRGTEAFF. The CDR3 region has the DNA TGTGCCAGCAGCTTAAGGGGGACTGAAGCTTTCTTT.